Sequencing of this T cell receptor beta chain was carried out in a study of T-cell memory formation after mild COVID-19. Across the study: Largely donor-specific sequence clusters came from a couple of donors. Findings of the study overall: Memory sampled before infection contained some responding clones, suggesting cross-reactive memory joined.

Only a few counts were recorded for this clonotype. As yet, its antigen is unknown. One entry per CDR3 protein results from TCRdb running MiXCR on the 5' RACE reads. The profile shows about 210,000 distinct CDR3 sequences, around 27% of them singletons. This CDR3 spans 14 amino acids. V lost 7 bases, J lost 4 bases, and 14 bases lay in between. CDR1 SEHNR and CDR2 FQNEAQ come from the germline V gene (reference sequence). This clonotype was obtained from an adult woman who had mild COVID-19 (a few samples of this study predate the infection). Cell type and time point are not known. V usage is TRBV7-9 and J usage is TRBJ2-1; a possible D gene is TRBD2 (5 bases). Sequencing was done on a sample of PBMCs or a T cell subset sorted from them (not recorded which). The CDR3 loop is CASTSEERYNEQFF. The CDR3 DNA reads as TGTGCCAGCACCTCCGAGGAGCGGTACAATGAGCAGTTCTTC.